What follows are 18 T cell receptor beta chains derived from one specimen sequenced in a study of cytomegalovirus exposure and HLA in healthy donors. A multiplex PCR was run with 60 Vbeta primers and 13 Jbeta primers. The table came from immunoSEQ multiplex PCR; TCRdb's copy has only in-frame clones and leaves some out. The data hold roughly 110,000 clones, with 60% to 80% observed a single time. The sample consisted of PBMCs. All receptors come from a man aged 18 to 35 in good health and CMV-seronegative.

In its sample, this clone was seen once. The chain links TRBV5-4 to TRBJ1-2; 8 bases match TRBD1. Germline trimming cut 4 bases from V and 5 bases from J; bases unmatched to any gene: 4. Germline values: CDR1 SGHNT, CDR2 YYREEE (reference sequence). The CDR3 has 13 residues. The CDR3 reads CASSEDRAYGYTF. The CDR3, as DNA: TGTGCCAGCAGCGAGGACAGGGCGTATGGCTACACCTTC.

A few counts support this clone. The rearrangement uses TRBV6-5 and TRBJ2-7, with TRBD1 matching over 7 bases. The CDR3 covers 14 residues. The V gene's germline CDR1 is MNHEY and CDR2 SVGAGI. The V segment lost 2 bases and the J segment 1 base; nucleotides outside the gene matches: 2. CDR3 bases: TGTGCCAGCAGTTACGGGGACAGTTCCTACGAGCAGTACTTC. Translation gives CASSYGDSSYEQYF.

This rearrangement joins TRBV4-3 to TRBJ2-7; TRBD1 is a possible D gene (6 bases). Per germline, CDR1 LGHNA and CDR2 YSLEER. This CDR3 has 12 amino acids. V was shortened by 5 bases and J by 4 bases, with 9 bases between the two germline ends. CDR3 DNA sequence: TGCGCCAGCAGCTCGGACAGATACGAGCAGTACTTC. This sequence encodes CASSSDRYEQYF.

The J gene is TRBJ2-2, the V gene TRBV10-2; TRBD1 agrees at 8 bases. With 3 bases clipped from V and 0 bases from J, the junction kept 3 bases outside the gene matches. Germline values: CDR1 WSHSY, CDR2 SAAADI. This CDR3 region has 16 residues. The CDR3 DNA follows: TGCGCCAGCAGTGATCGGACAGGGTCGAACACCGGGGAGCTGTTTTTT. It is translated as CASSDRTGSNTGELFF.

DNA of the CDR3: TGTGCCAGCAGCCTTAGGGGTAGCGGGGGGCAAGAGACCCAGTACTTC. Translated: CASSLRGSGGQETQYF. The genes are TRBV4-2 and TRBJ2-5; TRBD2 matches at 10 bases. The germline gives CDR1 LGHNA, CDR2 YNFKEQ. The CDR3 spans 16 residues. V shed 4 bases, J shed 2 bases, and the junction held 7 bases outside the gene matches.

V usage is TRBV27 and J usage is TRBJ1-1, with D perhaps TRBD1 (5 bases). The CDR3 runs 15 residues. Between the trimmed V and J ends, which lost 6 bases and 1 base, there was a span of 15 bases. Germline CDR1 is MNHEY and CDR2 is SMNVEV (reference sequence). The CDR3 sequence is CASSRVGQANTEAFF. The CDR3 nucleotides read TGTGCCAGCAGCCGCGTGGGGCAGGCGAACACTGAAGCTTTCTTT.

The rearrangement uses TRBV9 and TRBJ2-7, with 8 bases fitting TRBD2. V lost 4 bases, J lost 5 bases, and 5 bases stayed unmatched. Germline values: CDR1 SGDLS, CDR2 YYNGEE. The CDR3 length is 13 residues. CDR3: CASSPPAGDEQYF. DNA of the CDR3: TGTGCCAGCAGCCCCCCAGCGGGGGACGAGCAGTACTTC.

The gene calls are TRBV5-5 and TRBJ2-7; 7 bases match TRBD1. The germline V gene has CDR1 SGHKS and CDR2 YYEKEE (reference sequence). The CDR3 spans 11 residues. The junction had 2 bases not matched to a gene; V was cut back by 7 bases and J by 4 bases. The CDR3 is CASQTGYEQYF. DNA for the CDR3: TGTGCCAGCCAGACAGGGTACGAGCAGTACTTC.

The chain is built from TRBV13 and TRBJ1-2; D is unclear. The CDR3 is 13 residues long. Looked up from germline, CDR1 is PRHDT and CDR2 is FYEKMQ (reference sequence). The germline V and J ends were trimmed by 0 bases and 2 bases, with 4 bases remaining between them. For the CDR3, the DNA is TGTGCCAGCAGCTTAGGACTGAACTATGGCTACACCTTC. Amino acids: CASSLGLNYGYTF.

In the case of this clone: The junction shows a germline mismatch at one end, possibly a read error. This chain joins TRBV6-1 and TRBJ1-2; TRBD1 agrees at 9 bases. This CDR3 spans 14 amino acids. Per the germline V gene, CDR1 is MNHNS and CDR2 is SASEGT. For the CDR3, the DNA is TGTGCCAGCAGTGAAGGGACAGGGGTCGCTGGCTACGCCTTC. This encodes CASSEGTGVAGYAF.

V usage is TRBV9 and J usage is TRBJ1-1, with 9 bases aligning to TRBD1. The germline V gene has CDR1 SGDLS and CDR2 YYNGEE. The CDR3 covers 15 residues. The V gene end was trimmed by 3 bases and the J gene end by 3 bases; junction bases not matched to a gene: 6. The CDR3 protein is CASSEGDRVDTEAFF. For the CDR3, the DNA is TGTGCCAGCAGCGAAGGGGACAGGGTTGACACTGAAGCTTTCTTT. The full variable domain, completed using reference TRBV9 and TRBJ1-1, is DSGVTQTPKHLITATGQRVTLRCSPRSGDLSVYWYQQSLDQGLQFLIQYYNGEERAKGNILERFSAQQFPDLHSELNLSSLELGDSALYFCASSEGDRVDTEAFFGQGTRLTVV.

This clone has a handful of counts. The gene calls are TRBV4-3 and TRBJ2-1, with 12 bases aligning to TRBD2. The CDR3 is made up of 21 amino acids. J lost 2 bases, V lost 4 bases, and 18 bases had no gene match. Germline CDR1 is LGHNA and CDR2 is YSLEER. The DNA for the CDR3 is TGCGCCAGCAGCCGATACAGCCCCCGACTAGCGGGGGAAAGGACCTACAATGAGCAGTTCTTC. Encoded protein: CASSRYSPRLAGERTYNEQFF.

This clone was seen more than once but under ten times. The chain is built from TRBV11-2 and TRBJ1-1; possibly TRBD1 for D (5 bases). Trimming removed 4 bases from V and 7 bases from J, with 16 bases in between. The CDR3 spans 14 residues. Germline V CDR1 and CDR2: SGHAT, FQNNGV. The CDR3 bases are TGTGCCAGCAGCTCCAGGGCGAAAGCCGTTGAAGCTTTCTTT. This translates into CASSSRAKAVEAFF.

This sequence joins TRBV6-5 and TRBJ1-5; tentatively, D is TRBD1 (5 bases). The V and J ends lost 0 bases and 7 bases respectively, with 13 bases between them. CDR1 and CDR2 (germline): MNHEY, SVGAGI. CDR3 length: 15 amino acids. The CDR3 nucleotides read TGTGCCAGCAGTTACTCGACAGCCCAAGGGCAGCCCCAGCATTTT. It translates to CASSYSTAQGQPQHF.

The sample holds one count of this clone. The chain uses TRBV10-3 and TRBJ2-2, with 10 bases aligning to TRBD1. V dropped 4 bases and J dropped 0; count of bases not matched to a gene: 5. There are 17 residues in the CDR3. CDR1 ENHRY and CDR2 SYGVKD come from the germline V gene. The CDR3 region is CAISGSGTGANTGELFF. The CDR3 nucleotides are TGTGCCATCAGTGGATCCGGGACAGGGGCGAACACCGGGGAGCTGTTTTTT.

This chain links TRBV6-1 with TRBJ1-5; D unclear. Germline V CDR1 and CDR2: MNHNS, SASEGT. With 1 base removed from V and 4 bases from J, the gap between germline ends came to 17 bases. This CDR3 is 17 amino acids long. The CDR3 here is CASSEDSRRSGNQPQHF. For the CDR3, the DNA is TGTGCCAGCAGTGAAGATAGTCGGAGATCTGGGAATCAGCCCCAGCATTTT.

The chain couples TRBV21-1 to TRBJ1-1; the D segment call TRBD1 is taken from the table without a DNA check. TRBV21-1 is an annotated pseudogene. The CDR3 loop spans 13 amino acids. The CDR3 DNA sequence: TGTGCCAGTACTGAAGGGGGTATGGCTGAAGCTTTCTTT. It specifies CASTEGGMAEAFF.

The J gene is TRBJ2-2, the V gene TRBV28, with D uncertain. The CDR3 has 11 amino acids. Germline CDR1 reads MDHEN; CDR2 reads SYDVKM. The V and J ends lost 9 bases and 12 bases respectively, with 14 bases between them. The CDR3, as DNA: TGTGCCAGTGGTCCAGGCGCGAAGCTGTTTTTT. It specifies CASGPGAKLFF.